A single sample is the source of the 6 T cell receptor beta chains below, sequenced in a study of technical replicates of blood from a handful of donors. Generated by immunoSEQ multiplex PCR, the TCRdb table keeps only in-frame clones and is missing some. Among roughly 97,000 clones listed, roughly 95% were seen once. Sequencing was performed on T cells isolated from PBMCs. These receptors were obtained from a human donor in good health.

This chain uses TRBV4-2 with TRBJ1-5; 8 bases agree with TRBD1. The CDR3 runs to 13 residues. V lost 3 bases, J lost 5 bases, and 0 bases stayed unmatched. Germline CDR1 is LGHNA and CDR2 is YNFKEQ. The CDR3 sequence: CASSQDRDQPQHF. As DNA, the CDR3 is TGTGCCAGCAGCCAGGACAGGGATCAGCCCCAGCATTTT.

The CDR3, as DNA: TGTGCCAGCAGCCTACAGACTAGCCGTGAGAGTACAGATACGCAGTATTTT. It is translated as CASSLQTSRESTDTQYF. The chain is built from TRBV11-2 and TRBJ2-3; 7 bases are a match to TRBD2. Losses at the gene ends were 5 bases for V and 3 bases for J; bases not matched to a gene: 14. The CDR3 spans 17 residues. CDR1 is SGHAT and CDR2 is FQNNGV in the germline V gene.

V usage is TRBV11-3 and J usage is TRBJ2-2, with 12 positions matching TRBD2. The CDR3 totals 17 residues. With V trimmed by 6 bases and J by 4 bases, 9 bases remained unmatched. Germline lookup yields CDR1 SGHNT and CDR2 YENEEA. CDR3: CASRGRLAGGPTGELFF. CDR3 DNA: TGTGCCAGCAGAGGTCGGCTAGCGGGAGGGCCCACCGGGGAGCTGTTTTTT.

This rearrangement joins TRBV9 to TRBJ1-1; possible D gene TRBD1, 5 bases. V lost 7 bases, J lost 1 base, and 11 bases lay in between. Germline V gives CDR1 SGDLS, CDR2 YYNGEE. The CDR3 runs to 13 residues. The CDR3: CASRGGENTEAFF. The DNA for the CDR3 is TGTGCCAGCCGCGGGGGGGAGAACACTGAAGCTTTCTTT.

The chain joins TRBV11-2 to TRBJ2-3; TRBD1 aligns across 9 bases. This CDR3 contains 17 residues. With V trimmed by 5 bases and J by 8 bases, 17 bases remained unmatched. Germline CDR1 is SGHAT and CDR2 is FQNNGV. The CDR3 loop reads CASSRPGQGSFRGTQYF. The CDR3 nucleotides read TGTGCCAGCAGCCGCCCTGGACAGGGGTCTTTTCGGGGTACGCAGTATTTT.

A single count supports this clone. One end of the junction is discordant with germline, which a read error may explain. The sample carries other DNA sequences with the same CDR3. The rearrangement joins TRBV6-5 to TRBJ2-1, with D possibly being TRBD1 (5 bases). The CDR3 extends over 12 amino acids. Germline loops: CDR1 MNHEY, CDR2 SVGAGI. CDR3 in DNA: TGTGCTAGCAGACCTACAGGCAATGAGCAGTTCTTC. Translation: CASRPTGNEQFF.